The sequence of this TCR beta chain was determined in a study of cytomegalovirus exposure and HLA in healthy donors. Overall study findings and caveats: Judged likely to be a sequencing artifact was a cluster of highly shared sequence variants. No immune exposure information besides CMV serostatus was available. In a later analysis, several top co-occurrence clusters appeared linked to parvovirus B19, influenza, CMV and Epstein-Barr virus. After further analysis at a later stage, some 15,000 TCR beta sequences were associated with HLA alleles at 0.05 false discovery rate.

The CDR3 spans 15 residues. The germline CDR1 and CDR2 sequences are PRHDT and FYEKMQ (reference sequence). The junction had 12 bases not matched to a gene; V was cut back by 5 bases and J by 5 bases. PCR was performed using 60 Vbeta and 13 Jbeta primers. Clones were read by immunoSEQ multiplex PCR, and TCRdb kept only the in-frame ones, dropping some. Here the sample spans roughly 190,000 clones, about 70% being singletons. About this clone: What it recognizes is unknown.

The clonotype was recovered from a woman aged 25 to 45 in good health and CMV-seronegative. The chain carries TRBV13 and TRBJ2-7, with TRBD1 matching over 7 bases. Sequenced material: PBMCs. The CDR3 reads CASSPRWTGKDEQYF. In nucleotides, the CDR3 is TGTGCCAGCAGCCCACGGTGGACAGGTAAAGACGAGCAGTACTTC. The whole variable domain, filled in from reference TRBV13 and TRBJ2-7, reads AAGVIQSPRHLIKEKRETATLKCYPIPRHDTVYWYQQGPGQDPQFLISFYEKMQSDKGSIPDRFSAQQFSDYHSELNMSSLELGDSALYFCASSPRWTGKDEQYFGPGTRLTVT.